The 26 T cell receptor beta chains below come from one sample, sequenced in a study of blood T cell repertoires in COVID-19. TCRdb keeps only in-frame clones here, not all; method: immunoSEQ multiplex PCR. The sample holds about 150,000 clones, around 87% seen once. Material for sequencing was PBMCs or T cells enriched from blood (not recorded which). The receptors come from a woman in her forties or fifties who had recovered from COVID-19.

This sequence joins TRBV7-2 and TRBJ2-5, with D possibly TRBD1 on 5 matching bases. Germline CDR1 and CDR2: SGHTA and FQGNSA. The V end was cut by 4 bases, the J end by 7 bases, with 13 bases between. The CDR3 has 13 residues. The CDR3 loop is CASSSQARGTQYF. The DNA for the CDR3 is TGTGCCAGCAGCTCACAGGCACGCGGGACCCAGTACTTC.

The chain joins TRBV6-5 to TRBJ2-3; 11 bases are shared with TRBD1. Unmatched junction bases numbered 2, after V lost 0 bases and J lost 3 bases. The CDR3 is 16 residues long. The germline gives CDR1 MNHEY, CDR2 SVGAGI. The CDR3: CASSYSGTGGTDTQYF. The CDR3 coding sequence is TGTGCCAGCAGTTACTCCGGGACAGGGGGGACAGATACGCAGTATTTT.

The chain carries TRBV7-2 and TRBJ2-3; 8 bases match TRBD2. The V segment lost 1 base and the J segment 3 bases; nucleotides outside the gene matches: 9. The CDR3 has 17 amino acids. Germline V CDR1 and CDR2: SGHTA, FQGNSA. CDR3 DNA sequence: TGTGCCAGCAGCTTAGTATTAGGCGGGGGGATTACAGATACGCAGTATTTT. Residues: CASSLVLGGGITDTQYF.

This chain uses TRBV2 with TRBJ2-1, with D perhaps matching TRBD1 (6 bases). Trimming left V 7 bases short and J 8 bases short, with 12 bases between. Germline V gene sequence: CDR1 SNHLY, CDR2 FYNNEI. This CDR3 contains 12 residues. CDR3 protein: CASTPGVDEQFF. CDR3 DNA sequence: TGTGCCAGCACCCCAGGGGTCGATGAGCAGTTCTTC.

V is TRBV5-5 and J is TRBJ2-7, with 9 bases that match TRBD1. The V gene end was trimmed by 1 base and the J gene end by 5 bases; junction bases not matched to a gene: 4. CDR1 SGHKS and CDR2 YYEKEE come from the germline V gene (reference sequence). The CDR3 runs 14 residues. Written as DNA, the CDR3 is TGTGCCAGCAGCTTGTGGGACAGGGACCACGAGCAGTACTTC. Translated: CASSLWDRDHEQYF.

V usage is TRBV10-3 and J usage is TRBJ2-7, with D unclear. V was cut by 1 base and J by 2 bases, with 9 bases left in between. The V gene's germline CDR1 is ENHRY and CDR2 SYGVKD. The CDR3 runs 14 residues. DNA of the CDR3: TGTGCCATCAGTGAGTTGACGACAACCTACGAGCAGTACTTC. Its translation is CAISELTTTYEQYF.

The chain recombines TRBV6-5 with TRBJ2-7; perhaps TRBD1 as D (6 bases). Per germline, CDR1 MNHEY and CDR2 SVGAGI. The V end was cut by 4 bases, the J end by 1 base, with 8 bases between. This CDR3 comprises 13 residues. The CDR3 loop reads CASSFGQSYEQYF. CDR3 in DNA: TGTGCCAGCAGTTTTGGACAGTCCTACGAGCAGTACTTC.

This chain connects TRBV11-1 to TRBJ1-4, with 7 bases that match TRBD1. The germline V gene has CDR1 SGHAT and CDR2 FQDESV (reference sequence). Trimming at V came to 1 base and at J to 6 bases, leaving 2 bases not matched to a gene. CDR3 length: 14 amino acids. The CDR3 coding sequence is TGTGCCAGCAGCTTAGGACAGGGTGATGAAAAACTGTTTTTT. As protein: CASSLGQGDEKLFF.

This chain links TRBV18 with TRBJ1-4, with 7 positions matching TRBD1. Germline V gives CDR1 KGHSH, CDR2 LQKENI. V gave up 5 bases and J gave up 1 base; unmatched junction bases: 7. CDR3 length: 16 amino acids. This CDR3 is CASSSRRQGTNEKLFF. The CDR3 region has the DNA TGTGCCAGCTCATCCCGCCGACAGGGAACTAATGAAAAACTGTTTTTT.

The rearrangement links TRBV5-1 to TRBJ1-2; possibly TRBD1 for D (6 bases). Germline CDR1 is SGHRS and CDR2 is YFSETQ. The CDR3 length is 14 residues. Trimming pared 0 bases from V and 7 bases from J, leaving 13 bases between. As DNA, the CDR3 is TGCGCCAGCAGCTTGGAATGGGGGCTAGGTGGCTACACCTTC. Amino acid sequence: CASSLEWGLGGYTF.

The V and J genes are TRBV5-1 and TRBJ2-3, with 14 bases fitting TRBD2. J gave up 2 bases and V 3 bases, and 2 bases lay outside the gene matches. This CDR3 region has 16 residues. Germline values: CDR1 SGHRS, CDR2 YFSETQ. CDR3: CASSWGLAGDTDTQYF. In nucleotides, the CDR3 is TGCGCCAGCAGCTGGGGACTAGCGGGGGACACAGATACGCAGTATTTT.

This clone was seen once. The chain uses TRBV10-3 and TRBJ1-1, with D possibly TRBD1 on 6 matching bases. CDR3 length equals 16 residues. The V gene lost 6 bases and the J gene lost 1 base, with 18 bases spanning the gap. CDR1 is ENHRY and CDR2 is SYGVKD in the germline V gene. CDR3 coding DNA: TGTGCCATCAGGGACCCGGGGGGGCGTAGGAACACTGAAGCTTTCTTT. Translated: CAIRDPGGRRNTEAFF.

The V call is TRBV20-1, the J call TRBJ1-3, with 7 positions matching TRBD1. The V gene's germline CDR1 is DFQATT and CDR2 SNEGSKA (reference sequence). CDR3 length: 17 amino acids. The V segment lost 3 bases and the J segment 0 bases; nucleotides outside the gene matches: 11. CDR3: CSASRGGRGFSGNTIYF. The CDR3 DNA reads TGCAGTGCTAGTCGGGGTGGCAGGGGGTTCTCTGGAAACACCATATATTTT.

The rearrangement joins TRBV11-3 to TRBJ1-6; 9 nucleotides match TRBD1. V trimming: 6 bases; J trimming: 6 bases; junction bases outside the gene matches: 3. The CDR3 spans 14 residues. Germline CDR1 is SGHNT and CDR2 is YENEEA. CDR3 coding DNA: TGTGCCAGCAGTCGGGGACAGGGTAATTCACCCCTCCACTTT. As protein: CASSRGQGNSPLHF. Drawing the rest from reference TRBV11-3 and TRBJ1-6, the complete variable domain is EAGVVQSPRYKIIEKKQPVAFWCNPISGHNTLYWYLQNLGQGPELLIRYENEEAVDDSQLPKDRFSAERLKGVDSTLKIQPAELGDSAVYLCASSRGQGNSPLHFGNGTRLTVT.

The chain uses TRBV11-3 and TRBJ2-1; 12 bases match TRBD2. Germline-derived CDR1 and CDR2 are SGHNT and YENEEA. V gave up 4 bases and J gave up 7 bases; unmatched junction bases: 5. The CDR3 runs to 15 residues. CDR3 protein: CASSSRLAGVNEQFF. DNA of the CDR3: TGTGCCAGCAGCTCCCGACTAGCGGGGGTGAATGAGCAGTTCTTC.

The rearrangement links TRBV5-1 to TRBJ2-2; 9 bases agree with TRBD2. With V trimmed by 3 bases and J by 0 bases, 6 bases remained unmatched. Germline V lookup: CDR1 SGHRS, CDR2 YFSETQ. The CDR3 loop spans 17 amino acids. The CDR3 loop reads CASSWGPSGANTGELFF. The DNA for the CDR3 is TGCGCCAGCAGCTGGGGACCTAGCGGGGCGAACACCGGGGAGCTGTTTTTT.

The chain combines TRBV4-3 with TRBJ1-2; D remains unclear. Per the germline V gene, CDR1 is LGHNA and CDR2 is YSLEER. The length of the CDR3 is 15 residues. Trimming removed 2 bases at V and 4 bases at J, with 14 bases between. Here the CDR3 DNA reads TGCGCCAGCAGCCAATCACTAAGGGAGGTCTATGGCTACACCTTC. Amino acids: CASSQSLREVYGYTF.

The CDR3: CASSLAGVSTEAFF. The CDR3 DNA follows: TGTGCCAGCAGCTTAGCAGGGGTGAGCACTGAAGCTTTCTTT. This chain links TRBV7-2 with TRBJ1-1; D perhaps matches TRBD1 (5 bases). The CDR3 sequence is 14 residues long. The V gene lost 0 bases and the J gene lost 4 bases, with 9 bases spanning the gap. The germline gives CDR1 SGHTA, CDR2 FQGNSA.

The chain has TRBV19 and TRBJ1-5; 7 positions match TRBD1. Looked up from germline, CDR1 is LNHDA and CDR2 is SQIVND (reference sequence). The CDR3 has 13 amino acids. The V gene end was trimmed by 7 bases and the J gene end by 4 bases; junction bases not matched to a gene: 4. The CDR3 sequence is CASNRQGNQPQHF. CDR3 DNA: TGTGCCAGTAATCGACAGGGAAATCAGCCCCAGCATTTT.

Here the CDR3 reads CASSLAGRSPLHF. DNA of the CDR3: TGCGCCAGCAGCTTGGCAGGGAGGTCACCCCTCCACTTT. The rearrangement links TRBV5-1 to TRBJ1-6, with D tentatively TRBD1 (5 bases). Deletions cut 0 bases from V and 10 bases from J, with 8 bases between. This CDR3 contains 13 residues. CDR1 SGHRS and CDR2 YFSETQ come from the germline V gene.

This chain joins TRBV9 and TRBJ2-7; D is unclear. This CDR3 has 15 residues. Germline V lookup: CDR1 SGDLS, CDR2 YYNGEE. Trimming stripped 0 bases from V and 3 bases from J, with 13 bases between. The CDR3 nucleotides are TGTGCCAGCAGCGTAGGCCCCCACGCCAGCTACGAGCAGTACTTC. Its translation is CASSVGPHASYEQYF.

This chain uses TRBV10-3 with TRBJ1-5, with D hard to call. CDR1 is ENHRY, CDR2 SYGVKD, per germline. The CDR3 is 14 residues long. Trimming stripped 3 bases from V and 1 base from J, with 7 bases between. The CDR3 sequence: CAISEVGSNQPQHF. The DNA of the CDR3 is TGTGCCATCAGTGAAGTTGGCAGCAATCAGCCCCAGCATTTT.

The CDR3 loop is CASSQGGGDASTDTQYF. The CDR3 bases are TGCGCCAGCAGCCAGGGGGGAGGGGACGCGAGCACAGATACGCAGTATTTT. V gene TRBV4-1 combines with J gene TRBJ2-3, with 7 bases matching TRBD2. V shed 3 bases, J shed 0 bases, and the junction held 9 bases outside the gene matches. CDR1 MGHRA and CDR2 YSYEKL come from the germline V gene. The length of the CDR3 is 17 residues.

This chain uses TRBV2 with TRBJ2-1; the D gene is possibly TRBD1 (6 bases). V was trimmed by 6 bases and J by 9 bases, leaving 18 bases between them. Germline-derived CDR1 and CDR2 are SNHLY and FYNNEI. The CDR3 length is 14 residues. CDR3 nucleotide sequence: TGTGCCAGCAGCCCAGGGGACGCACTCAGTGAGCAGTTCTTC. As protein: CASSPGDALSEQFF.

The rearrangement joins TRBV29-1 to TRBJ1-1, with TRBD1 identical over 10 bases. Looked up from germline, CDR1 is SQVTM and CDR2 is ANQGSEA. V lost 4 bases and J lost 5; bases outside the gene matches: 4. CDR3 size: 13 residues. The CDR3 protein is CSVVGTGVTEAFF. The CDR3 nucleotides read TGCAGCGTTGTTGGGACAGGGGTGACTGAAGCTTTCTTT.

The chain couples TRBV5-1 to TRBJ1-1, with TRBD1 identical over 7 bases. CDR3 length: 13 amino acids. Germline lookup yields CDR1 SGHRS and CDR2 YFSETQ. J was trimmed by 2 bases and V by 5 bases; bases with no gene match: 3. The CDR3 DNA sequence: TGCGCCAGCAGTCGACAGGGCAACACTGAAGCTTTCTTT. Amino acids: CASSRQGNTEAFF.